This is a list of T cell receptor beta chains from one sample in a study of cytomegalovirus exposure and HLA in healthy donors. Sequenced by immunoSEQ multiplex PCR; TCRdb stores in-frame clones only, minus some. The sample includes around 140,000 clones. The sequenced material came from PBMCs. These receptors were collected from a woman in her forties or fifties in good health and CMV-seronegative. CDR3s include the opening cysteine and the closing phenylalanine or tryptophan. D genes are given only for firm matches.

DNA: TGCGCCAGCAGCCGGGGTGGAACTAGCCCGGGCGATGAGCAGTTCTTC
CDR3: CASSRGGTSPGDEQFF
D: .
J: TRBJ2-1
V: TRBV4-1

DNA: TGTGCCAGCAGCCATCGTGAGGGACAGGCCATAGACTACGAGCAGTACTTC
CDR3: CASSHREGQAIDYEQYF
D: TRBD1
J: TRBJ2-7
V: TRBV4-2

DNA: TGCGCCAGCGGCATCCGGGGTCGCACTGAAGCTTTCTTT
CDR3: CASGIRGRTEAFF
D: .
J: TRBJ1-1
V: TRBV5-1

DNA: TGCGCCAGCAGCCAAGGGTACGGTGACTCCTACGAGCAGTACTTC
CDR3: CASSQGYGDSYEQYF
D: .
J: TRBJ2-7
V: TRBV4-3

DNA: TGTGCCAGCAGCGCACGACTGACAGGGCGTAGCAAACTGTTTTTT
CDR3: CASSARLTGRSKLFF
D: TRBD1
J: TRBJ1-4
V: TRBV5-6

DNA: TGCGCCAGCAGCTTGGAACTAGCGGGAGGGGGAGATACGCAGTATTTT
CDR3: CASSLELAGGGDTQYF
D: TRBD2
J: TRBJ2-3
V: TRBV5-1

DNA: TGTGCCAGCGATGGACAGGGGTCTAGGGAGACCCAGTACTTC
CDR3: CASDGQGSRETQYF
D: TRBD1
J: TRBJ2-5
V: TRBV30

DNA: TGTGCCAGCAGCCAACTCGGGGGGGAACTGTTTTTT
CDR3: CASSQLGGELFF
D: .
J: TRBJ1-4
V: TRBV4-2

DNA: TGTGCCAGCTCACCTTCTGACACCATATATTTT
CDR3: CASSPSDTIYF
D: .
J: TRBJ1-3
V: TRBV18

DNA: TGTGCCAGCAGTCGCGGGGGACTAGCGGGGTACGAGCAGTACTTC
CDR3: CASSRGGLAGYEQYF
D: TRBD2
J: TRBJ2-7
V: TRBV6-5

DNA: TGTGCCAGCAGGAAGACAGGGGGCAATCAGCCCCAGCATTTT
CDR3: CASRKTGGNQPQHF
D: TRBD1
J: TRBJ1-5
V: TRBV28

DNA: TGTGCCAGCACCCGGACAGGGGTCCTGAAGAACACCGGGGAGCTGTTTTTT
CDR3: CASTRTGVLKNTGELFF
D: TRBD1
J: TRBJ2-2
V: TRBV2

DNA: TGTGCCAGTAGAGGGGGCGGGGTTCAGCCCCAGCATTTT
CDR3: CASRGGGVQPQHF
D: TRBD1
J: TRBJ1-5
V: TRBV19

DNA: TGTGCCAGCAGCCTAGGAGGGTATGGCTACACCTTC
CDR3: CASSLGGYGYTF
D: .
J: TRBJ1-2
V: TRBV28

DNA: TGTGCCAGCAGCTTAGTAACGGGAGGACAGGAGACCCAGTACTTC
CDR3: CASSLVTGGQETQYF
D: .
J: TRBJ2-5
V: TRBV7-2

DNA: TGTGCCAGCATTGGACAGGGAGGGGGCTACACCTTC
CDR3: CASIGQGGGYTF
D: TRBD1
J: TRBJ1-2
V: TRBV2

DNA: TGTGCCAGCAGTTTTTTTCCGGGACTAGCGGAGATCTACGAGCAGTACTTC
CDR3: CASSFFPGLAEIYEQYF
D: TRBD2
J: TRBJ2-7
V: TRBV28

DNA: TGTGCCAGTAGAGAGCGGGGGTACTACGAGCAGTACTTC
CDR3: CASRERGYYEQYF
D: TRBD2
J: TRBJ2-7
V: TRBV19

DNA: TGTGCCAGTAGTGGGGCAGGTGTCTATGGCTACACCTTC
CDR3: CASSGAGVYGYTF
D: .
J: TRBJ1-2
V: TRBV19

DNA: TGTGCCAGCAGCGCCACCGGGGCCAGGGACTATCAGCCCCAGCATTTT
CDR3: CASSATGARDYQPQHF
D: .
J: TRBJ1-5
V: TRBV14

DNA: TGTGCCAGCAGCTTAGGTCCAGGGGCCTACTCTGGGGCCAACGTCCTGACTTTC
CDR3: CASSLGPGAYSGANVLTF
D: .
J: TRBJ2-6
V: TRBV13

DNA: TGTGCCAGCAGCTCAAAACAGGGGGGTACCTTC
CDR3: CASSSKQGGTF
D: TRBD1
J: TRBJ1-2
V: TRBV11-2

DNA: TGTGCCAGCAGTTACTCCACAGGGGGCTCCTACGAGCAGTACTTC
CDR3: CASSYSTGGSYEQYF
D: TRBD1
J: TRBJ2-7
V: TRBV6-5

DNA: TGTGCCAGCAGTCCAGTGGGGACAGGGGGCACAGATACGCAGTATTTT
CDR3: CASSPVGTGGTDTQYF
D: TRBD1
J: TRBJ2-3
V: TRBV6-6

DNA: TGTGCCAGCAGTAAGGGGGTAAATAGACTAGCGGGAGGCGGGCAGGAGCAGTTCTTC
CDR3: CASSKGVNRLAGGGQEQFF
D: TRBD2
J: TRBJ2-1
V: TRBV2

DNA: TGCAGCGTTGAGGACAGGGGTTTCACTTACGGCTACACCTTC
CDR3: CSVEDRGFTYGYTF
D: TRBD1
J: TRBJ1-2
V: TRBV29-1

DNA: TGTGCCTGGACTGGGACTAGCGGGACATGGCAGTTCTTC
CDR3: CAWTGTSGTWQFF
D: TRBD2
J: TRBJ2-1
V: TRBV30

DNA: TGTGCCAGCTCACCACTTGCGTCGGGACAGATCTTTGACTATGGCTACACCTTC
CDR3: CASSPLASGQIFDYGYTF
D: TRBD1
J: TRBJ1-2
V: TRBV18

DNA: TGTGCCAGCAGCTTCAGCCCGGGAGCCGCCAGGAACACTGAAGCTTTCTTT
CDR3: CASSFSPGAARNTEAFF
D: .
J: TRBJ1-1
V: TRBV4-2

DNA: TGTGCCAGCAGCCTAGGAGGGCCGATCAACGAGCAGTACTTC
CDR3: CASSLGGPINEQYF
D: .
J: TRBJ2-7
V: TRBV7-2

DNA: TGTGCCAGCAGCGTGGGGCAGACCAATCAGCCCCAGCATTTT
CDR3: CASSVGQTNQPQHF
D: .
J: TRBJ1-5
V: TRBV9

DNA: TGTGCCACCAGCAGAGATCAACAGGGCTTTTCTGAAGCTTTCTTT
CDR3: CATSRDQQGFSEAFF
D: .
J: TRBJ1-1
V: TRBV15

DNA: TGTGCCAGCTCACAAAGGCTGGACAGGGGTGAAAAACTGTTTTTT
CDR3: CASSQRLDRGEKLFF
D: TRBD1
J: TRBJ1-4
V: TRBV18

DNA: TGTGCCGGACGGGGGGGGAATGAGCAGTTCTTC
CDR3: CAGRGGNEQFF
D: TRBD2
J: TRBJ2-1
V: TRBV6-6

DNA: TGTGCCTGGAGGAGGGCCCCGGACTATGGCTACACCTTC
CDR3: CAWRRAPDYGYTF
D: .
J: TRBJ1-2
V: TRBV30

DNA: TGTGCCAGCTCACCCTCGGACAGGGAGAGGCAGTTCTTC
CDR3: CASSPSDRERQFF
D: TRBD1
J: TRBJ2-1
V: TRBV18

DNA: TGTGCCAGCAGCGGGACAGGGGTAGTATCCCAGCCCCAGCATTTT
CDR3: CASSGTGVVSQPQHF
D: TRBD1
J: TRBJ1-5
V: TRBV7-8

DNA: TGTGCCAGGTCAGGTGGGACAGGGTTTTTCTACGAGCAGTACTTC
CDR3: CARSGGTGFFYEQYF
D: TRBD1
J: TRBJ2-7
V: TRBV25-1

DNA: TGTGCCAGCAGTTACGACAGTGGCACCGGGGAGCTGTTTTTT
CDR3: CASSYDSGTGELFF
D: .
J: TRBJ2-2
V: TRBV6-5

DNA: TGTGCCAGCAGCTTGGGGACAGGGTATCAGCCCCAGCATTTT
CDR3: CASSLGTGYQPQHF
D: TRBD1
J: TRBJ1-5
V: TRBV7-8

DNA: TGCAGCGTTTCAGTTAGCGGGAAAGAGACCCAGTACTTC
CDR3: CSVSVSGKETQYF
D: TRBD2
J: TRBJ2-5
V: TRBV29-1

DNA: TGTGCCAGCAGTTACGAACGGACAGGATCCTACGAGCAGTACTTC
CDR3: CASSYERTGSYEQYF
D: TRBD1
J: TRBJ2-7
V: TRBV6-5

DNA: TGTGCCAGCTCCCGGAGTGGGTGGTATGGCTACACCTTC
CDR3: CASSRSGWYGYTF
D: .
J: TRBJ1-2
V: TRBV7-9